The source of this T cell receptor beta chain is a study of blood T cell repertoires in COVID-19 (dated by TCRdb to between 2020 and 2021). Background on the whole study: Samples covering the acute and convalescent phases of COVID-19 were provided by collaborators in the United States, Italy and Spain. The material from the prospective study consisted of cDNA or gDNA derived from T cells, B-cell-depleted T cells, or PBMCs. Deeply sampled blood TCRbeta repertoires from subjects exposed to, actively infected with, or recovered from COVID-19 were included in the dataset. A freely available public database, intended as a resource for researchers studying the immune response to SARS-CoV-2, is where the repertoires were released. The samples were drawn from the first 160 participants of the ongoing ImmuneRACE study and from about 1,200 subjects provided by 6 global collaborators. Sample metadata almost always included a de-identified subject ID, COVID-19 status, age in years and sex. Where available, HLA class I and class II types were obtained from metadata supplied by the sample provider rather than from assay-based typing. What the research found in general, with its limitations: How much clinical and demographic metadata was included differed by source and by participant, and the metadata was provided uncurated.

Comment on this clone: Its recognized antigen is unknown. Within one base of it there is no much larger clone, and no base qualities were kept.

Reading from cysteine to phenylalanine, the CDR3 counts 20 amino acids. Only the CDR3 region is kept as DNA, spanning 60 bases read in frame from base 1. V is shortened by 3 bases, J by 0 bases, and the region joining them spans 21 bases. As encoded in the germline V gene (reference sequence), CDR1 is LNHNV while CDR2 is YYDKDF. The immunoSEQ Assay, a bias-controlled multiplex PCR, was used to amplify TCRbeta CDR3 regions from genomic DNA. As for the authors' bioinformatics: Nucleated cell counts per sample were estimated from amplification of reference gene primers within the assay. To quantify the absolute abundance of each unique TCRbeta CDR3 rearrangement, sequence reads were collapsed and filtered. For each sample, productive Simpson clonality was calculated as the square root of Simpson's diversity index across productive rearrangements. TCRdb obtained this table from immuneACCESS and retained in-frame rearrangements with V and J assigned. These tables miss some clones; where compared with another copy, unresolved V genes account for less than half of the shortfall, and the remainder is unexplained. V and J calls plus clone size are reproduced from that table; the DNA served to infer D and trimming. Recorded for this sample are about 240,000 clones; 82% of them occurred a single time. In total, the top ten clones hold roughly 12% of the sample.

Whole blood was collected in K2EDTA tubes by collaborating institutions according to the institutions' own protocols. For TCRbeta analysis, collaborator samples were shipped as frozen whole blood, as isolated PBMCs, or as DNA extracted from either sample type. Sequencing was performed on peripheral blood. The rearranged segments are TRBV15 and TRBJ2-6; perhaps TRBD2 is the D gene, with 5 bases matching. The source of this sequence is a woman aged 55-70 years with active or convalescent COVID-19. The bases read TGTGCCACCAGCAGTCCCCCCGGAGGAGGAAGGGCCTCTGGGGCCAACGTCCTGACTTTC. It translates as CATSSPPGGGRASGANVLTF.